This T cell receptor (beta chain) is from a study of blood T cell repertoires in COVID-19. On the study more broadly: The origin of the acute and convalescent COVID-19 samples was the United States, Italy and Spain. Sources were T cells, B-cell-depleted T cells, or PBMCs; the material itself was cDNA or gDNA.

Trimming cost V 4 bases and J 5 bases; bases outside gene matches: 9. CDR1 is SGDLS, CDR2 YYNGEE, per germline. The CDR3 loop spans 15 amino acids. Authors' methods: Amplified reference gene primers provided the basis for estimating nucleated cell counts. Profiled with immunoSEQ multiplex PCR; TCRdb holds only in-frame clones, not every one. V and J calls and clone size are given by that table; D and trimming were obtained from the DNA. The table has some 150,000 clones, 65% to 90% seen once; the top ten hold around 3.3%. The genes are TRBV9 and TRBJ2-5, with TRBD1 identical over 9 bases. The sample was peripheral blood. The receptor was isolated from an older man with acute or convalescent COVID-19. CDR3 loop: CASSPGQGNVETQYF. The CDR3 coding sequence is TGTGCCAGCAGCCCCGGACAGGGGAATGTCGAGACCCAGTACTTC.